The 24 T cell receptor beta chains below come from one sample, sequenced in a study of blood T cell repertoires in COVID-19. Method: immunoSEQ multiplex PCR; TCRdb's copy keeps in-frame clones and lacks some. The data show 100,000 or so clones, more than 90% seen once. The sequenced sample was peripheral blood. Every receptor here comes from a man aged 18 to 29 with acute or convalescent COVID-19.

The rearrangement joins TRBV6-2 or TRBV6-3 to TRBJ1-1; D remains unclear. Per germline, CDR1 MNHEY and CDR2 SVGEGT. The CDR3 length is 14 residues. The V end was cut by 0 bases, the J end by 4 bases, with 9 bases between. The CDR3 sequence is CASSYSEAGTEAFF. The CDR3 region has the DNA TGTGCCAGCAGTTACTCGGAGGCGGGCACTGAAGCTTTCTTT.

V gene TRBV3-1 (or the pseudogene TRBV3-2) combines with J gene TRBJ1-1, with D possibly TRBD1 on 6 matching bases. The CDR3 is 14 amino acids. Deletions cut 2 bases from V and 2 bases from J, with 9 bases between. Germline-derived CDR1 and CDR2 are LGHDT and YNNKEL (reference sequence). The CDR3: CASSQLGANTEAFF. In nucleotides, the CDR3 is TGTGCCAGCAGCCAACTGGGGGCAAACACTGAAGCTTTCTTT.

This rearrangement joins TRBV11-2 to TRBJ2-2, with D perhaps matching TRBD1 (5 bases). The CDR3 has 16 amino acids. The germline V gene has CDR1 SGHAT and CDR2 FQNNGV. V was pared by 3 bases and J by 1 base, with 12 bases between. The CDR3 loop reads CASSFRSQGNTGELFF. The CDR3, as DNA: TGTGCCAGCAGCTTTCGCTCGCAGGGGAACACCGGGGAGCTGTTTTTT.

CDR3 residues: CAWSVEWSYHEQFF. CDR3 bases: TGTGCCTGGAGTGTGGAGTGGTCCTACCACGAGCAGTTCTTC. The chain combines TRBV30 with TRBJ2-1; D gene ambiguous. CDR3 length equals 14 residues. Deletions cut 0 bases from V and 10 bases from J, with 16 bases between. The germline V gene encodes CDR1 GTSNPN and CDR2 SVGIG (reference sequence).

The chain uses TRBV7-6 and TRBJ2-2; TRBD2 is a possible D gene (5 bases). Germline CDR1 reads SGHVS; CDR2 reads FNYEAQ. Trimming shortened V by 2 bases and J by 2 bases, and 12 bases separated the two germline ends. The CDR3 loop spans 16 amino acids. The CDR3 sequence is CASSLLPRGNTGELFF. CDR3 nucleotide sequence: TGTGCCAGCAGCTTACTACCACGGGGAAACACCGGGGAGCTGTTTTTT.

This clone was found once. The chain employs TRBV27 and TRBJ2-7; D is ambiguous. Between the trimmed V and J ends, which lost 2 bases and 5 bases, there was a span of 13 bases. The CDR3 runs 14 residues. The germline V gene has CDR1 MNHEY and CDR2 SMNVEV (reference sequence). CDR3 in amino acids: CASSLMAEADEQYF. CDR3 bases: TGTGCCAGCAGTTTAATGGCAGAGGCCGACGAGCAGTACTTC.

This clone was observed once. This chain joins TRBV6-5 and TRBJ2-1, with D tentatively TRBD1 (6 bases). The CDR3 totals 14 residues. Trimming took 5 bases from V and 2 from J, leaving 10 bases between them. Germline V gene lookup returns CDR1 MNHEY and CDR2 SVGAGI. CDR3 sequence: CASSTGFPYNEQFF. The DNA of the CDR3 is TGTGCCAGCAGTACAGGGTTCCCCTACAATGAGCAGTTCTTC.

This clone was seen just once. The V gene is TRBV4-2, the J gene TRBJ2-7, with a possible D match to TRBD1 (6 bases). The CDR3 is 15 amino acids. Germline CDR1 is LGHNA and CDR2 is YNFKEQ. V lost 0 bases and J lost 0, with 9 bases in between. The CDR3 DNA reads TGTGCCAGCAGCCAAGAGGGGGCGAACTCCTACGAGCAGTACTTC. Protein sequence: CASSQEGANSYEQYF.

The J gene is TRBJ1-1, the V gene TRBV3-1 (or the pseudogene TRBV3-2), with a tentative D call TRBD1 (5 bases). Germline V gene data show CDR1 as LGHDT and CDR2 as YNNKEL (reference sequence). The V gene lost 0 bases and the J gene lost 13 bases, with 15 bases spanning the gap. The CDR3 covers 13 residues. CDR3 sequence: CASSQDRVSRGFF. CDR3 nucleotide sequence: TGTGCCAGCAGCCAAGACAGGGTATCTCGTGGTTTCTTT.

The rearrangement joins TRBV10-1 to TRBJ1-3; no clear D. Between the trimmed V and J ends, which lost 7 bases and 0 bases, there was a span of 7 bases. The CDR3 is 13 amino acids. Germline V CDR1 and CDR2: WNHNN, SYGVQD (reference sequence). The CDR3 is CASMKSSGNTIYF. The CDR3 nucleotides are TGCGCCAGCATGAAGAGCTCTGGAAACACCATATATTTT.

This clone was detected only once. At the DNA level, this CDR3 is encoded by other sequences in the same sample as well. The chain joins TRBV6-1 to TRBJ2-7; D is possibly TRBD1 (5 bases). This CDR3 comprises 14 residues. Germline values: CDR1 MNHNS, CDR2 SASEGT. Trimming took off 3 bases at V and 1 base at J, with 10 bases between the two ends. CDR3 bases: TGTGCCAGCAGTGAGGCCAGACAGTCCTACGAGCAGTACTTC. Translated: CASSEARQSYEQYF.

The chain couples TRBV18 to TRBJ1-1; D is possibly TRBD1 (5 bases). The CDR3 extends over 15 amino acids. V lost 3 bases and J 1 base, leaving 12 bases between the germline ends. Germline V lookup: CDR1 KGHSH, CDR2 LQKENI. CDR3 bases: TGTGCCAGCTCACCCTCCCTGGGGGGGAACACTGAAGCTTTCTTT. Residues: CASSPSLGGNTEAFF.

In this sample, this clone turned up once. J is TRBJ1-1 and V is TRBV5-1; D is undetermined. Trimming shortened V by 0 bases and J by 1 base, and 10 bases separated the two germline ends. The CDR3 loop spans 15 amino acids. The germline gives CDR1 SGHRS, CDR2 YFSETQ. CDR3 protein: CASSLDPPGNTEAFF. In DNA, the CDR3 is TGCGCCAGCAGCTTGGACCCCCCCGGGAACACTGAAGCTTTCTTT.

This rearrangement joins TRBV5-6 to TRBJ1-5, with 9 bases fitting TRBD1. J gave up 5 bases and V 4 bases, and 7 bases lay outside the gene matches. Per the germline V gene, CDR1 is SGHDT and CDR2 is YYEEEE. This CDR3 has 15 amino acids. The chain's CDR3 is CASSEGQGGHQPQHF. In nucleotides, the CDR3 is TGTGCCAGCAGCGAGGGACAGGGAGGACATCAGCCCCAGCATTTT.

This chain uses TRBV5-4 with TRBJ2-1, with D perhaps matching TRBD2 (6 bases). The germline gives CDR1 SGHNT, CDR2 YYREEE (reference sequence). The CDR3 contains 16 residues. The V and J ends lost 3 bases and 0 bases respectively, with 13 bases between them. CDR3: CASSYGGPSSYNEQFF. Here the CDR3 DNA reads TGTGCCAGCAGCTACGGAGGGCCGAGCTCCTACAATGAGCAGTTCTTC. Based on the CDR3 plus reference TRBV5-4 and TRBJ2-1, the full variable domain is ETGVTQSPTHLIKTRGQQVTLRCSSQSGHNTVSWYQQALGQGPQFIFQYYREEENGRGNFPPRFSGLQFPNYSSELNVNALELDDSALYLCASSYGGPSSYNEQFFGPGTRLTVL.

This clone showed up just once. The gene calls are TRBV29-1 and TRBJ1-1; possible D gene TRBD1, 5 bases. In germline, CDR1 is SQVTM, CDR2 ANQGSEA. V lost 4 bases, J lost 2 bases, and 23 bases lay in between. The CDR3 has 17 amino acids. CDR3 region: CSVVGGVTHNSNTEAFF. CDR3 in DNA: TGCAGCGTTGTGGGGGGAGTGACACACAACTCTAACACTGAAGCTTTCTTT.

The rearrangement joins TRBV9 to TRBJ2-2, with 9 bases aligning to TRBD2. The junction had 1 base not matched to a gene; V was cut back by 4 bases and J by 3 bases. The CDR3 totals 14 residues. The germline gives CDR1 SGDLS, CDR2 YYNGEE. CDR3 nucleotide sequence: TGTGCCAGCAGCCGCGGGGGGGACACCGGGGAGCTGTTTTTT. It specifies CASSRGGDTGELFF.

This clone was observed once. The chain carries TRBV27 and TRBJ1-1; D not resolved. Trimming took 1 base from V and 0 from J, leaving 9 bases between them. The CDR3 totals 15 residues. The V gene's germline CDR1 is MNHEY and CDR2 SMNVEV (reference sequence). The CDR3 sequence: CASSLWARLNTEAFF. The CDR3 DNA follows: TGTGCCAGCAGTTTATGGGCCAGATTGAACACTGAAGCTTTCTTT.

The gene calls are TRBV7-9 and TRBJ1-4; D is ambiguous. Germline V CDR1 and CDR2: SEHNR, FQNEAQ (reference sequence). Trimming took 1 base from V and 0 from J, leaving 6 bases between them. The CDR3 extends over 15 amino acids. The DNA of the CDR3 is TGTGCCAGCAGCTTAGGTAGTACAACTAATGAAAAACTGTTTTTT. Translating gives CASSLGSTTNEKLFF.

The chain links TRBV18 to TRBJ2-7, with TRBD1 matching 7 bases. There are 14 residues in the CDR3. The germline gives CDR1 KGHSH, CDR2 LQKENI. With 5 bases clipped from V and 0 bases from J, the junction kept 4 bases outside the gene matches. CDR3 bases: TGTGCCAGCTCAGAAGGGACAGTCTCCTACGAGCAGTACTTC. Its protein is CASSEGTVSYEQYF.

The CDR3 protein is CASSFSGTGDEKLFF. The CDR3 coding sequence is TGCGCCAGCAGCTTTTCCGGGACAGGGGATGAAAAACTGTTTTTT. The chain combines TRBV5-1 with TRBJ1-4; TRBD1 matches at 10 bases. The trim removed 2 bases at V and 6 bases at J, leaving 4 bases unmatched. The CDR3 covers 15 residues. Germline V gives CDR1 SGHRS, CDR2 YFSETQ.

The chain uses TRBV5-5 and TRBJ2-4; no clear D gene. V was trimmed by 0 bases and J by 6 bases, leaving 10 bases between them. The CDR3 runs 14 residues. Germline V gene data show CDR1 as SGHKS and CDR2 as YYEKEE (reference sequence). The CDR3 coding sequence is TGTGCCAGCAGCTTGGACAGCCCCCCAAACATTCAGTACTTC. Translating gives CASSLDSPPNIQYF.

The CDR3 nucleotides read TGTGCCAGCAGAAAGAGCTCTGGGGCCAACGTCCTGACTTTC. Translated: CASRKSSGANVLTF. The chain has TRBV6-4 and TRBJ2-6, with D hard to call. Germline V CDR1 and CDR2: MRHNA, SNTAGT. The V gene lost 6 bases and the J gene lost 0 bases, with 6 bases spanning the gap. This CDR3 comprises 14 residues.

This clone was detected once. The rearrangement links TRBV21-1 to TRBJ2-1; no check of the table's D call, TRBD2, against the DNA was made. TRBV21-1 has pseudogene status. The CDR3 sequence is 23 residues long. In DNA form, the CDR3 reads TGTGCCAGCAGCAAAGGTCTCGGGGTTTCTGGGTCCGGGCCCGGGACTAGCGGCAATGAGCAGTTCTTC. This sequence encodes CASSKGLGVSGSGPGTSGNEQFF.